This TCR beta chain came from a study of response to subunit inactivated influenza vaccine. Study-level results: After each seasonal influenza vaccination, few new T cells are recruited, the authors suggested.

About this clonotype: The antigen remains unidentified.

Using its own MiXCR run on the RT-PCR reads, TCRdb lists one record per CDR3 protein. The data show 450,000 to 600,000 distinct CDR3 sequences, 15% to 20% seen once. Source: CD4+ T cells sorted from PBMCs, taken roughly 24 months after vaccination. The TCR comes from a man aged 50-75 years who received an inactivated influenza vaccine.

The DNA for the CDR3 is TGCAGTGCTGGTCGGACTGTTAAAGAGACCCAGTACTTC. Translated, it gives CSAGRTVKETQYF. The V gene is TRBV20-1, the J gene TRBJ2-5; possibly TRBD2 for D (5 bases). The CDR3 length is 13 residues. The V end was cut by 5 bases, the J end by 3 bases, with 13 bases between. The germline gives CDR1 DFQATT, CDR2 SNEGSKA (reference sequence).